The 20 T cell receptor beta chains listed next were all sequenced from one sample in a study of identical twins. Each CDR3 protein is one row after TCRdb ran MiXCR on the 5' RACE reads. The data show fewer than 800,000 distinct CDR3 sequences, about 7% seen once. These data also featured in a second study, about yellow fever vaccine responses in identical twins.

Specimen: PBMCs. These receptors were collected from a woman younger than 30 in good health.

This clonotype has a handful of counts. The chain couples TRBV5-1 to TRBJ2-5, with a possible D match to TRBD2 (5 bases). CDR1 and CDR2 (germline): SGHRS, YFSETQ. V dropped 4 bases and J dropped 2 bases, with 15 bases sitting between them. This CDR3 is 15 amino acids long. The CDR3 protein is CASSIFGAEQETQYF. The CDR3, as DNA: TGCGCCAGCAGCATCTTTGGAGCGGAACAAGAGACCCAGTACTTC.

This clonotype was found many times. The chain recombines TRBV12-5 with TRBJ2-3; no definite D call. Looked up from germline, CDR1 is LGHNT and CDR2 is FRNRAP. The CDR3 loop spans 11 amino acids. V dropped 3 bases and J dropped 3 bases, with 1 base sitting between them. The CDR3 DNA reads TGTGCTAGTGGTTTTACAGATACGCAGTATTTT. It yields the protein CASGFTDTQYF.

The V gene is TRBV12-3 or TRBV12-4, the J gene TRBJ1-1; a possible D gene is TRBD1 (6 bases). V gave up 8 bases and J gave up 1 base, with 11 bases separating them. CDR3 length: 13 amino acids. The CDR3: CASEGVGNTEAFF. The CDR3 DNA is TGTGCCAGCGAGGGGGTGGGGAACACTGAAGCTTTCTTT.

This rearrangement joins TRBV6-5 to TRBJ1-4; a weak D match, TRBD1 (5 bases). The germline gives CDR1 MNHEY, CDR2 SVGAGI. The CDR3 is 15 amino acids. Deletions cut 2 bases from V and 7 bases from J, with 14 bases between. The CDR3 region is CASSYGGTNGEKLFF. CDR3 bases: TGTGCCAGCAGTTACGGGGGGACTAACGGTGAAAAACTGTTTTTT.

This clonotype has a count of ten or more. V and J are TRBV29-1 and TRBJ2-5, with 7 bases lining up with TRBD1. The trim removed 4 bases at V and 4 bases at J, leaving 6 bases unmatched. CDR1 is SQVTM, CDR2 ANQGSEA, per germline. This CDR3 has 13 amino acids. CDR3 bases: TGCAGCGTTGTGAGACAGGGATCAGAGACCCAGTACTTC. This codes for CSVVRQGSETQYF.

This clonotype has only a few counts. The chain has TRBV6-1 and TRBJ2-7, with unresolved D. Germline V gene data show CDR1 as MNHNS and CDR2 as SASEGT. This CDR3 has 16 residues. Deletions cut 2 bases from V and 2 bases from J, with 16 bases between. The CDR3, as DNA: TGTGCCAGCAGTGAAATGGAAGGGATTCCTGCCTACGAGCAGTACTTC. Encoded protein: CASSEMEGIPAYEQYF.

The V and J genes are TRBV6-5 and TRBJ1-5; D is unclear. Germline CDR1 and CDR2: MNHEY and SVGAGI. Trimming removed 3 bases at V and 0 bases at J, with 15 bases between. The CDR3 is 17 amino acids. Here the CDR3 DNA reads TGTGCCAGCAGTTATTTGGCATCTCGGGATAGCAATCAGCCCCAGCATTTT. Protein sequence: CASSYLASRDSNQPQHF.

This clonotype was counted only a few times. The rearrangement links TRBV21-1 to TRBJ2-7; the listed D gene, TRBD2, was not tested against the DNA. TRBV21-1 is assigned pseudogene status. The CDR3 contains 16 residues. CDR3 sequence reads: CASSKPRPSGFCEQYV. CDR3 DNA sequence: TGTGCCAGCAGCAAACCCAGGCCTAGCGGGTTCTGCGAGCAGTACGTC.

This clonotype showed up just a few times. The V and J genes are TRBV28 and TRBJ2-2, with a possible D match to TRBD1 (6 bases). The CDR3 totals 14 residues. Germline V CDR1 and CDR2: MDHEN, SYDVKM. Trimming shortened V by 8 bases and J by 5 bases, and 15 bases separated the two germline ends. In DNA, the CDR3 is TGTGCCAGCTCAGAACAGGGTCGTACCGGGGAGCTGTTTTTT. This gives the protein CASSEQGRTGELFF.

V gene TRBV5-5 combines with J gene TRBJ1-5; the D is unclear. In germline, CDR1 is SGHKS, CDR2 YYEKEE (reference sequence). V was shortened by 0 bases and J by 4 bases, with 8 bases between the two germline ends. The CDR3 covers 14 residues. CDR3 amino acids: CASSLAMVNQPQHF. CDR3 bases: TGTGCCAGCAGCTTGGCCATGGTGAATCAGCCCCAGCATTTT.

The V call is TRBV6-1, the J call TRBJ2-4, with D unclear. The V end lost 1 base, the J end lost 1 base, and 20 bases lay between the germline ends. This CDR3 region has 19 residues. The V gene's germline CDR1 is MNHNS and CDR2 SASEGT. CDR3 coding DNA: TGTGCCAGCAGTGAAGGTTTCGCCAGCTACCTAGGGGCCAAAAACATTCAGTACTTC. It encodes CASSEGFASYLGAKNIQYF.

This clonotype was seen a few times. The chain is built from TRBV20-1 and TRBJ1-2; 7 nucleotides line up with TRBD1. The length of the CDR3 is 13 residues. CDR1 DFQATT and CDR2 SNEGSKA come from the germline V gene (reference sequence). Germline trimming cut 0 bases from V and 4 bases from J; bases unmatched to any gene: 2. CDR3 amino acids: CSAREQGGYGYTF. The CDR3 DNA reads TGCAGTGCTAGAGAGCAGGGGGGCTATGGCTACACCTTC.

This clonotype was counted at least ten times. The chain carries TRBV11-2 and TRBJ2-3; TRBD2 agrees at 8 bases. After removal of 6 bases from V and 6 bases from J, the junction contained 2 bases not matched to a gene. CDR1 is SGHAT, CDR2 FQNNGV, per germline. This CDR3 is 12 amino acids long. CDR3 DNA: TGTGCCAGCAGTTCTAGCGGGGATACGCAGTATTTT. Translating gives CASSSSGDTQYF.

Many counts were recorded for this clonotype. This chain links TRBV10-3 with TRBJ1-5; a possible D gene is TRBD1 (6 bases). The ends were cut back, 0 bases at V and 6 bases at J, with 9 bases in the middle. CDR1 is ENHRY and CDR2 is SYGVKD in the germline V gene. CDR3 length: 14 amino acids. CDR3 coding DNA: TGTGCCATCAGTGAGTCGGGGGGGCCTCAGCCCCAGCATTTT. It specifies CAISESGGPQPQHF.

This clonotype came up a few times. V and J are TRBV20-1 and TRBJ2-5; tentatively, D is TRBD1 (6 bases). Looked up from germline, CDR1 is DFQATT and CDR2 is SNEGSKA (reference sequence). The V gene lost 6 bases and the J gene lost 5 bases, with 13 bases spanning the gap. The CDR3 consists of 12 residues. For the CDR3, the DNA is TGCAGTGCCCAGGAGCAGGGGGAGACCCAGTACTTC. Encoded protein: CSAQEQGETQYF.

In its sample, this clonotype was seen a few times. The chain uses TRBV6-2 or TRBV6-3 and TRBJ2-1; D perhaps matches TRBD2 (6 bases). There are 15 residues in the CDR3. The germline gives CDR1 MNHEY, CDR2 SVGEGT. The V gene lost 8 bases and the J gene lost 1 base, with 15 bases spanning the gap. CDR3: CASRKGGTSYNEQFF. CDR3 bases: TGTGCCAGCCGCAAGGGAGGTACGTCCTACAATGAGCAGTTCTTC.

The rearrangement uses TRBV9 and TRBJ2-6; D unresolved. V shed 0 bases and J shed 0 bases, with 7 bases lying between them. The CDR3 is made up of 16 amino acids. In germline, CDR1 is SGDLS, CDR2 YYNGEE. CDR3 DNA: TGTGCCAGCAGCGTAGCCTTCGGCTCTGGGGCCAACGTCCTGACTTTC. Translation gives CASSVAFGSGANVLTF.

This clonotype was picked up a small number of times. The V gene is TRBV10-3, the J gene TRBJ1-2, with 10 bases aligning to TRBD1. Germline loops: CDR1 ENHRY, CDR2 SYGVKD. The V gene end was trimmed by 4 bases and the J gene end by 5 bases; junction bases not matched to a gene: 4. The CDR3 runs 14 residues. The CDR3 DNA reads as TGTGCCATCAGTGCGGGACAGGGGAATTATGGCTACACCTTC. Translated, it gives CAISAGQGNYGYTF.

This clonotype was found a few times. V is TRBV11-2 and J is TRBJ2-5; 14 bases map to TRBD2. From germline, CDR1 is SGHAT and CDR2 FQNNGV. V dropped 3 bases and J dropped 5; count of bases not matched to a gene: 11. CDR3 length: 18 amino acids. The CDR3 DNA follows: TGTGCCAGCAGCTTTGTCGCGACTAGCGGGAGGGGAAAGGAGACCCAGTACTTC. This gives the protein CASSFVATSGRGKETQYF.

The chain couples TRBV4-2 to TRBJ2-3; D gene unclear. The CDR3 runs to 14 residues. CDR1 LGHNA and CDR2 YNFKEQ come from the germline V gene. V lost 1 base to trimming and J lost 2 bases, with 7 bases between them. CDR3 region: CASSQAGATDTQYF. In nucleotides, the CDR3 is TGTGCCAGCAGCCAAGCCGGCGCCACAGATACGCAGTATTTT.